This TCR beta chain was sequenced for a study of blood T cell repertoires in COVID-19 (dated by TCRdb to 2018 to 2020). About the study as a whole: Samples from collaborators originated in the United States, Italy and Spain and spanned both the acute and convalescent phases of COVID-19. The prospective study material was composed of cDNA or gDNA derived from T cells, B-cell-depleted T cells, or PBMCs. Deeply sampled blood TCRbeta repertoires from subjects exposed to, actively infected with, or recovered from COVID-19 were included in the dataset. The repertoires were released in a freely available public database meant as a resource for research on the immune response to SARS-CoV-2. Samples came from the ongoing ImmuneRACE study (first 160 participants) plus 1,254 subjects from 6 global collaborators. The sample metadata nearly always contained a de-identified subject ID, COVID-19 status, age in years and sex. Where available, HLA class I and class II types were obtained from metadata supplied by the sample provider rather than from assay-based typing. The study at large found these results: The amount of clinical and demographic metadata varied by source and participant and was provided uncurated.

The junction shows trimming of 7 bases on V and 0 bases on J, and the gene matches do not reach 12 bases of it. Measured from the cysteine to the phenylalanine, the CDR3 is 17 residues long. CDR3 DNA only is kept here, 51 bases in frame from base 1. The germline V gene (reference sequence) provides CDR1 SEHNR and CDR2 FQNEAQ. At one collaborating source in Seattle, patients were enrolled during active infection and were followed longitudinally through the course of disease. Collaborating institutions collected whole blood in K2EDTA tubes following their own protocols. For TCRbeta analysis, collaborator samples were shipped as frozen whole blood, as isolated PBMCs, or as DNA extracted from either sample type. TCRbeta CDR3 regions were amplified from genomic DNA by means of the immunoSEQ Assay, a bias-controlled multiplex PCR. From the authors' description of their analysis: The number of nucleated cells in each sample was estimated by amplification of reference gene primers within the assay. To quantify the absolute abundance of each unique TCRbeta CDR3 rearrangement, sequence reads were collapsed and filtered. For each sample, productive Simpson clonality was calculated as the square root of Simpson's diversity index over productive rearrangements. Imported from immuneACCESS, the table was reduced by TCRdb to in-frame sequences with V and J called. These copies leave out some clones; in studies compared against another copy, an unresolved V gene accounts for under half, and the cause of the remainder is not known. The DNA was the basis for D and trimming; V, J and clone size are from that table. The sample records 350,000 or so clones, around nine tenths of which are singletons. Roughly 4% of the sample is held by the ten biggest clonotypes.

A remark on this clone: The antigen this receptor binds is unknown. Per-base quality was not reported, and no clone a single base away is much larger than it.

This chain joins TRBV7-9 to TRBJ2-3, with 8 middle bases fitting TRBD2. The TCR comes from a woman aged 55-75 years with COVID-19, enrolled during active disease. Sequenced input: peripheral blood. The sequence in DNA is TGTGCCAGCACCGAGGGGAGCGGGGGTGGTAGCACAGATACGCAGTATTTT. This yields the protein CASTEGSGGGSTDTQYF.